The 20 T cell receptor beta chains reported below all come from one sample, sequenced in a study of shared clonotypes between healthy human individuals. Naive CD8 cells were CD45RO-negative, positively selected for CCR7, excluding terminally differentiated effector memory CD45RA+ cells. Libraries were prepared by immunoSEQ multiplex PCR; TCRdb keeps only in-frame clonotypes and omits some of them. The table records about 2.1 million clones, 93% of them present only once. What was sequenced was naive CD8+ T cells from PBMCs. These TCRs come from a man aged 18 to 29 in good health. Some clones in this sample may be carry-over from other donors' samples.

As for this clone: A junction end diverges from the germline sequence, so it may reflect a read error. The CDR3 sequence is CASSLGGSQPQHF. CDR3 bases: TGTGCCAGCAGTTTAGGGGGCAGTCAGCCCCAGCATTTT. The rearrangement uses TRBV11-2 and TRBJ1-5; 7 nucleotides agree with TRBD1. The germline V gene has CDR1 SGHAT and CDR2 FQNNGV. The CDR3 covers 13 residues.

V usage is TRBV7-2 and J usage is TRBJ2-1; TRBD2 matches at 7 bases. V lost 7 bases to trimming and J lost 8 bases; unmatched junction nucleotides: 14. Germline V gene data show CDR1 as SGHTA and CDR2 as FQGNSA. CDR3 length equals 15 residues. This CDR3 reads CASTQGGAGWDEQFF. The CDR3 nucleotides are TGTGCCAGCACCCAGGGAGGGGCAGGGTGGGATGAGCAGTTCTTC.

The chain uses TRBV9 and TRBJ2-7, with D perhaps matching TRBD2 (6 bases). The germline gives CDR1 SGDLS, CDR2 YYNGEE. This CDR3 is built from 15 residues. V shed 4 bases and J shed 5 bases, with 19 bases lying between them. The DNA of the CDR3 is TGTGCCAGCAGCCCCGATTGGGGAGGATCGGACGAGCAGTACTTC. Its protein is CASSPDWGGSDEQYF. Based on the CDR3 plus reference TRBV9 and TRBJ2-7, the full variable domain is DSGVTQTPKHLITATGQRVTLRCSPRSGDLSVYWYQQSLDQGLQFLIQYYNGEERAKGNILERFSAQQFPDLHSELNLSSLELGDSALYFCASSPDWGGSDEQYFGPGTRLTVT.

The V call is TRBV25-1, the J call TRBJ1-2, with 10 positions matching TRBD1. After removal of 3 bases from V and 4 bases from J, the junction contained 5 bases not matched to a gene. CDR3 length: 15 residues. Germline-derived CDR1 and CDR2 are MGHDK and SYGVNS. Here the CDR3 DNA reads TGTGCCAGCAGTGACCCGGGACAGGGGATCTATGGCTACACCTTC. This gives the protein CASSDPGQGIYGYTF.

J is TRBJ1-1 and V is TRBV7-9; D gene unclear. V lost 5 bases to trimming and J lost 1 base, with 11 bases between them. Germline V gene lookup returns CDR1 SEHNR and CDR2 FQNEAQ (reference sequence). This CDR3 region has 14 residues. DNA for the CDR3: TGTGCCAGCAGCCCTACCAATAAGAACACTGAAGCTTTCTTT. Residues: CASSPTNKNTEAFF.

In nucleotides, the CDR3 is TGTGCCTGGAGGGGGGACAGGGGATTGCGCGATACGCAGTATTTT. Translated, it gives CAWRGDRGLRDTQYF. The chain recombines TRBV30 with TRBJ2-3; TRBD1 matches at 10 bases. V shed 3 bases and J 6 bases; nucleotides not matched to a gene: 9. The CDR3 extends over 15 amino acids. Germline-derived CDR1 and CDR2 are GTSNPN and SVGIG (reference sequence).

This clone came up a few times. The rearrangement uses TRBV5-1 and TRBJ1-5; D gene uncertain. The V and J ends lost 4 bases and 7 bases respectively, with 6 bases between them. The CDR3 runs 11 residues. Germline-derived CDR1 and CDR2 are SGHRS and YFSETQ. The CDR3 DNA sequence: TGCGCCAGCAGCACCAGCCAGCCCCAGCATTTT. Its protein is CASSTSQPQHF.

J is TRBJ2-3 and V is TRBV30, with 7 bases matching TRBD2. Germline loops: CDR1 GTSNPN, CDR2 SVGIG (reference sequence). This CDR3 has 13 residues. The trim removed 2 bases at V and 6 bases at J, leaving 5 bases unmatched. The CDR3 sequence is CAWSLLASDTQYF. CDR3 in DNA: TGTGCCTGGAGTTTACTAGCGTCGGATACGCAGTATTTT.

This chain joins TRBV4-2 and TRBJ2-3, with 12 positions matching TRBD2. With 5 bases clipped from V and 1 base from J, the junction kept 10 bases outside the gene matches. This CDR3 region has 18 residues. Germline lookup yields CDR1 LGHNA and CDR2 YNFKEQ. The CDR3 reads CASSLWASGRAGTDTQYF. For the CDR3, the DNA is TGTGCCAGCAGCTTGTGGGCTAGCGGGAGGGCTGGCACAGATACGCAGTATTTT.

V and J are TRBV7-2 and TRBJ2-1, with D tentatively TRBD2 (6 bases). Germline values: CDR1 SGHTA, CDR2 FQGNSA. The CDR3 is 14 amino acids. The ends were cut back, 9 bases at V and 5 bases at J, with 17 bases in the middle. CDR3 amino acids: CARGVVGSNNEQFF. For the CDR3, the DNA is TGTGCCAGAGGGGTCGTCGGGAGTAACAATGAGCAGTTCTTC.

The CDR3 coding sequence is TGTGCCAGTTCTCCTGCGGGGGAGAGCTACTACAATGAGCAGTTCTTC. This sequence encodes CASSPAGESYYNEQFF. The J gene is TRBJ2-1, the V gene TRBV28; 7 bases are shared with TRBD2. CDR1 and CDR2 from the germline V gene are MDHEN and SYDVKM. The CDR3 runs 16 residues. Trimming at V came to 9 bases and at J to 3 bases, leaving 14 bases not matched to a gene. The complete variable domain, with remaining parts taken from reference TRBV28 and TRBJ2-1, reads DVKVTQSSRYLVKRTGEKVFLECVQDMDHENMFWYRQDPGLGLRLIYFSYDVKMKEKGDIPEGYSVSREKKERFSLILESASTNQTSMYLCASSPAGESYYNEQFFGPGTRLTVL.

The chain uses TRBV11-2 and TRBJ2-3, with 10 bases fitting TRBD2. The junction had 5 bases not matched to a gene; V was cut back by 0 bases and J by 2 bases. The CDR3 has 17 residues. The germline V gene encodes CDR1 SGHAT and CDR2 FQNNGV. The CDR3 bases are TGTGCCAGCAGCTTAGATCTAGCGGGGGCCTCCACAGATACGCAGTATTTT. Its translation is CASSLDLAGASTDTQYF.

The chain has TRBV7-9 and TRBJ2-1; 10 nucleotides agree with TRBD2. The length of the CDR3 is 16 residues. Germline CDR1 SEHNR, CDR2 FQNEAQ (reference sequence). V lost 4 bases to trimming and J lost 6 bases; unmatched junction nucleotides: 9. DNA for the CDR3: TGTGCCAGCAGCTCACCGCTAGCGGGAGAATTCAATGAGCAGTTCTTC. Translated, it gives CASSSPLAGEFNEQFF.

This rearrangement joins TRBV28 to TRBJ1-5, with TRBD1 identical over 9 bases. J lost 5 bases, V lost 4 bases, and 0 bases had no gene match. Germline-derived CDR1 and CDR2 are MDHEN and SYDVKM. CDR3 size: 13 residues. The CDR3 DNA reads as TGTGCCAGCAGTTGGGACAGGGATCAGCCCCAGCATTTT. Amino acids: CASSWDRDQPQHF.

The chain couples TRBV4-1 to TRBJ1-3; D call uncertain. Trimming pared 0 bases from V and 8 bases from J, leaving 8 bases between. CDR3 length: 13 residues. CDR1 and CDR2 from the germline V gene are MGHRA and YSYEKL. This CDR3 reads CASSQDRWDTIYF. CDR3 bases: TGCGCCAGCAGCCAAGATCGGTGGGACACCATATATTTT.

The J gene is TRBJ2-2, the V gene TRBV7-9; D gene ambiguous. With 2 bases removed from V and 8 bases from J, the gap between germline ends came to 15 bases. The CDR3 runs 15 residues. Germline V gene sequence: CDR1 SEHNR, CDR2 FQNEAQ (reference sequence). The CDR3 DNA is TGTGCCAGCAGCTTAAAGTTCCTGGTTACAGGGGAGCTGTTTTTT. Translating gives CASSLKFLVTGELFF.

The rearrangement joins TRBV30 to TRBJ2-7; TRBD1 matches 9 bases. Trimming at V came to 5 bases and at J to 3 bases, leaving 5 bases not matched to a gene. This CDR3 spans 13 amino acids. Germline assignment: CDR1 GTSNPN and CDR2 SVGIG (reference sequence). Written as DNA, the CDR3 is TGTGCCTGGGGGCCGGACAGGGGCTACGAGCAGTACTTC. It is translated as CAWGPDRGYEQYF.

This clone was found a few times. Other DNA sequences from this sample encode an identical CDR3 as well. CDR3 in amino acids: CASSLGQGINQPQHF. CDR3 DNA sequence: TGTGCCAGCAGTTTAGGGCAGGGAATCAATCAGCCCCAGCATTTT. V usage is TRBV27 and J usage is TRBJ1-5, with a tentative D call TRBD1 (5 bases). This CDR3 has 15 amino acids. Germline lookup yields CDR1 MNHEY and CDR2 SMNVEV (reference sequence). Between the trimmed V and J ends, which lost 2 bases and 3 bases, there was a span of 11 bases.

The chain couples TRBV7-8 to TRBJ2-3; D might be TRBD1 (5 bases). Trimming took off 2 bases at V and 8 bases at J, with 26 bases between the two ends. The CDR3 length is 18 residues. Per the germline V gene, CDR1 is SGHVS and CDR2 is FQNEAQ. The CDR3 sequence is CASSLPVRAQSLSRTQYF. In DNA form, the CDR3 reads TGTGCCAGCAGCTTACCCGTCAGGGCCCAGAGCTTATCACGTACGCAGTATTTT.

This chain uses TRBV5-6 with TRBJ2-1, with D maybe TRBD2 (6 bases). The germline CDR1 and CDR2 sequences are SGHDT and YYEEEE. This CDR3 has 19 residues. Between the trimmed V and J ends, which lost 4 bases and 2 bases, there was a span of 25 bases. The CDR3 coding sequence is TGTGCCAGCAGCCCCCCCGCGGGGTGGGGAACCCCTCCCTACAATGAGCAGTTCTTC. It codes for CASSPPAGWGTPPYNEQFF.